This T cell receptor beta chain emerged from a study of blood T cell repertoires in COVID-19. As for the study in general: PBMCs, B-cell-depleted T cells, or T cells were the source of the cDNA or gDNA that made up the material.

With 7 bases clipped from V and 4 bases from J, the junction kept 8 bases outside the gene matches. Germline V gene lookup returns CDR1 SQVTM and CDR2 ANQGSEA. The CDR3 spans 13 residues. Original processing notes: Using reference gene primer amplification, nucleated cell counts were estimated. The table came from immunoSEQ multiplex PCR; TCRdb's copy has only in-frame clones and leaves some out. D and trimming come from the DNA, and the V and J calls and clone size come from that table. The sample includes approximately 68,000 clones, roughly 90% seen only once; the top ten take almost 4.5%. The specimen was peripheral blood. V usage is TRBV29-1 and J usage is TRBJ1-2; 8 bases are a match to TRBD1. The clonotype originates from a man aged 50-60 years with active COVID-19. The CDR3 bases are TGCAGCGCCGCCGGACAGGGACTCTATGGCTACACCTTC. Residues: CSAAGQGLYGYTF.